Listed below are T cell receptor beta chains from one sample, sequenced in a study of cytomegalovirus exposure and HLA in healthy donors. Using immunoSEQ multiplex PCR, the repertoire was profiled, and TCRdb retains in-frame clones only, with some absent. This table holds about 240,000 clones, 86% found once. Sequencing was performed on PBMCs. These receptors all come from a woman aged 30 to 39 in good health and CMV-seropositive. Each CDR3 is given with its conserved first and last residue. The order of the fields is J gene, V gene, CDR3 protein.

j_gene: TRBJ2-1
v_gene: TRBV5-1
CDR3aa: CASSFGLAGHNEQFF

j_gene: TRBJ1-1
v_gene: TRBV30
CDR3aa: CAWSLSVNTEAFF

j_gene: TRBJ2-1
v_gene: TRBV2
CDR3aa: CASSEQGNYNEQFF

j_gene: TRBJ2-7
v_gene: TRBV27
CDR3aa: CASSGLASLEQYF

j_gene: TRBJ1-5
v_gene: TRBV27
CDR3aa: CASSPWGGSNQPQHF

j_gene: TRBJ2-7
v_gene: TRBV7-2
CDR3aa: CASSPLLGGPPYEQYF

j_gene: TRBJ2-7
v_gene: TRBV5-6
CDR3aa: CASSLAAQGWNEQYF

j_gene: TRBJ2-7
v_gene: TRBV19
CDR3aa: CASSTGYEQYF

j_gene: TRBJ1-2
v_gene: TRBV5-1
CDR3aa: CASSLPDRAYGYTF

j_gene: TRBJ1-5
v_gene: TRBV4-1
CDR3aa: CASSQESGDNQPQHF

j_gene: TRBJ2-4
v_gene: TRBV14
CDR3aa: CASSPSSSFASIQYF

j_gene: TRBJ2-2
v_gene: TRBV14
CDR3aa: CASSKGAYTGELFF

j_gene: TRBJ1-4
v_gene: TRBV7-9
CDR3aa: CASSKTGINEKLFF

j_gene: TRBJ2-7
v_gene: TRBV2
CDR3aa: CASSPPSGSGYEQYF

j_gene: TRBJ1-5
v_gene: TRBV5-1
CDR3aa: CARGGDGNQPQHF

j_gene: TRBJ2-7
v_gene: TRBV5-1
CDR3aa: CASSPSLEQYF

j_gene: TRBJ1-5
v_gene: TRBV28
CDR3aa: CASSSTRTVNSNQPQHF

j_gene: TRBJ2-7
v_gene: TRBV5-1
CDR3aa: CASSLVAYEQYF

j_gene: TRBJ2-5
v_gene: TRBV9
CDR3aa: CASSTPGQGKTQYF

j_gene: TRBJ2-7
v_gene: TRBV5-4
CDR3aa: CASSFYETGSYEQYF

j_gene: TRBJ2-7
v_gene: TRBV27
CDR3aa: CASSHVPDRSYEQYF

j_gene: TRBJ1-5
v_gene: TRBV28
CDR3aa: CASSFFGGVGSNQPQHF

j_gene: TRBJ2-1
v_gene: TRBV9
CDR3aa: CASSVSLAGADNEQFF

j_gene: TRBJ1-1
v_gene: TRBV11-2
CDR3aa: CASSSDRRIMNTEAFF

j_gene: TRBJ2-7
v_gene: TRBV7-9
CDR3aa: CASCSKGDYEQYF

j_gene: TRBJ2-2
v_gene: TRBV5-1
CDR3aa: CASSFRQLNTGELFF

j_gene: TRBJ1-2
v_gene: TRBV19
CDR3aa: CASSPGQGNYGYTF

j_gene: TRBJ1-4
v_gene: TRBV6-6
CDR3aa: CASSRQAQAYEKLFF

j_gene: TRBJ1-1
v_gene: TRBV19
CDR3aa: CASSKRNTEAFF

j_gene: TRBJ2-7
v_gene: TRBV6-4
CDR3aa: CASRGIVQGPYEQYF